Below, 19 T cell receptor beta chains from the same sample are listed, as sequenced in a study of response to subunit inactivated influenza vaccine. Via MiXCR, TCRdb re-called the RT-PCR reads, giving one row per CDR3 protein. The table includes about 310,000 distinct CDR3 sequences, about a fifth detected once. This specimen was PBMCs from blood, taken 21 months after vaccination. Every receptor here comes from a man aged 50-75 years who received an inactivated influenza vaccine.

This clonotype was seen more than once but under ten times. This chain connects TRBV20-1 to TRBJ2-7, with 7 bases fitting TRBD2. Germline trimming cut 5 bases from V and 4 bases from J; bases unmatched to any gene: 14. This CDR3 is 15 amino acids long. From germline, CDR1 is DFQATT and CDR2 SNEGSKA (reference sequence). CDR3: CSAAKPGTISYEQYF. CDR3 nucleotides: TGCAGTGCTGCCAAACCCGGGACTATTTCTTACGAGCAGTACTTC.

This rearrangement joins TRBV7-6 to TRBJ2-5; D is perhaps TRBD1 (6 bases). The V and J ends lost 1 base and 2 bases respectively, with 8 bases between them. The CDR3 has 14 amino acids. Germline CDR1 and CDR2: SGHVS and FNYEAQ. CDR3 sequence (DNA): TGTGCCAGCAGCTTAGGAGACAGGCAAGAGACCCAGTACTTC. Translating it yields CASSLGDRQETQYF.

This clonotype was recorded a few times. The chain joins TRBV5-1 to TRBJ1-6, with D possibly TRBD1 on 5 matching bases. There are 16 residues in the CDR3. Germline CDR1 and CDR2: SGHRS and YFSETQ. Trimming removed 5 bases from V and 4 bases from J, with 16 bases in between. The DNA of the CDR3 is TGCGCCAGCAGATTAACCGGGACGGCGTATAATTCACCCCTCCACTTT. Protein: CASRLTGTAYNSPLHF.

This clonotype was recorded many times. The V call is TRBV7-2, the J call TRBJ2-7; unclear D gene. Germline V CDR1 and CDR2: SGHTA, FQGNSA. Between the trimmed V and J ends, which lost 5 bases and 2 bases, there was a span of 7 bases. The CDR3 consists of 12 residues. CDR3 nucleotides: TGTGCCAGCAGCAAGTCGGCCTACGAGCAGTACTTC. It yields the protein CASSKSAYEQYF.

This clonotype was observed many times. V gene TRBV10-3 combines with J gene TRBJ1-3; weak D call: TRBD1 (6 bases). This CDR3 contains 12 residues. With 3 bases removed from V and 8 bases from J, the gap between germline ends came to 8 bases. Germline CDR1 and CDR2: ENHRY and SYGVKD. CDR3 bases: TGTGCCATCAGTGATCAGGGGTACACCATATATTTT. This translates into CAISDQGYTIYF.

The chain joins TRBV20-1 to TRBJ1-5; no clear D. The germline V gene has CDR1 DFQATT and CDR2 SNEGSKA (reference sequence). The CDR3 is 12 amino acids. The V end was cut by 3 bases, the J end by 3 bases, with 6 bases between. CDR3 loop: CSASRVNQPQHF. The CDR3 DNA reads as TGCAGTGCTAGCCGGGTCAATCAGCCCCAGCATTTT.

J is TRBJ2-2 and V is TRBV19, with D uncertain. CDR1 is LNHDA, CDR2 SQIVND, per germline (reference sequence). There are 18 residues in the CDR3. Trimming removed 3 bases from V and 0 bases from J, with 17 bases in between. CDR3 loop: CASSIFPGHASNTGELFF. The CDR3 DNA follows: TGTGCCAGTAGTATTTTCCCGGGCCACGCCTCGAACACCGGGGAGCTGTTTTTT.

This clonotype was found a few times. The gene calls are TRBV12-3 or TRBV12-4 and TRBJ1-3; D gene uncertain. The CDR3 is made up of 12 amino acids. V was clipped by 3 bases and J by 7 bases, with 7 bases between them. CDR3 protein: CASSFSLNTIYF. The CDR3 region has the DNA TGTGCCAGCAGTTTCTCTTTGAACACCATATATTTT.

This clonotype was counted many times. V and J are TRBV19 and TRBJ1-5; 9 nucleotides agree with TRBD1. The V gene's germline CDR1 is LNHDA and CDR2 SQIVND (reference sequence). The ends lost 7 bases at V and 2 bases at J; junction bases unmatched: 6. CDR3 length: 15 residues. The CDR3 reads CASKDRGWGNQPQHF. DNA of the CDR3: TGTGCCAGTAAGGACAGGGGTTGGGGCAATCAGCCCCAGCATTTT.

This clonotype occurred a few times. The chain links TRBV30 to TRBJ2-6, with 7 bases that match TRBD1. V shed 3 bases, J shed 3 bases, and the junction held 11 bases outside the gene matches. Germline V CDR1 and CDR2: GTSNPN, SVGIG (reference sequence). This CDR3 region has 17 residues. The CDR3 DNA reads TGTGCCTGGAGAAGGGGGCGCTTAAAAAGTGGGGCCAACGTCCTGACTTTC. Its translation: CAWRRGRLKSGANVLTF.

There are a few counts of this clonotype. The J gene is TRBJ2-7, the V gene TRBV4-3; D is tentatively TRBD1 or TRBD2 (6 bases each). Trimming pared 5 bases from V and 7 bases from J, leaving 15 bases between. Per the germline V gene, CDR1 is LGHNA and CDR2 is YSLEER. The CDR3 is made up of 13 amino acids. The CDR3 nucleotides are TGCGCCAGCAGCTCGCGGGACACGGGTGAGCAGTACTTC. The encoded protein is CASSSRDTGEQYF.

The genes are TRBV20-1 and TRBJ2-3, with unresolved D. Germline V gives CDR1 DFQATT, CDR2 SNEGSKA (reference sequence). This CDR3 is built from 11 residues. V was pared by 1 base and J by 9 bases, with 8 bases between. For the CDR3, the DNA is TGCAGTGCTAGAGGTGGCGGAACGCAGTATTTT. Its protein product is CSARGGGTQYF.

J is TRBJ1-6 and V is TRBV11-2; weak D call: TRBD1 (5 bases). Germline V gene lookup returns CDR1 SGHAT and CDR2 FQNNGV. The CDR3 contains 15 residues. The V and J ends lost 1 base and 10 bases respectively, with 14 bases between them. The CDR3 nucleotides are TGTGCCAGCAGCTTAGCTCGGGGCAGAGGATCACCCCTCCACTTT. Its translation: CASSLARGRGSPLHF.

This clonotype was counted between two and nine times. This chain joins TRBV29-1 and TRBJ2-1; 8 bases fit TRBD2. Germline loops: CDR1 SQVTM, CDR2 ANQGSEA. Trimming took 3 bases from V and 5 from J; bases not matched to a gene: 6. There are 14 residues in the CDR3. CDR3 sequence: CSVDSGEGDNEQFF. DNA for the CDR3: TGCAGCGTTGATAGCGGGGAGGGGGACAATGAGCAGTTCTTC.

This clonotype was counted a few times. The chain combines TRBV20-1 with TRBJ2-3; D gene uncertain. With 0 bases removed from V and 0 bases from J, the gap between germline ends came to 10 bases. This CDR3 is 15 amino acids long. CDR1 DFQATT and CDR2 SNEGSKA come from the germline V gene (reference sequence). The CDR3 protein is CSARDLTESTDTQYF. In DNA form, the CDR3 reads TGCAGTGCTAGAGATCTTACAGAGAGCACAGATACGCAGTATTTT.

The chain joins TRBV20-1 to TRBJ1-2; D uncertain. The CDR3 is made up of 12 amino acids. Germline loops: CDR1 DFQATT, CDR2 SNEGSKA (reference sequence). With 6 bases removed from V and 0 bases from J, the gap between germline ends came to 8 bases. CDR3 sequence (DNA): TGCAGTGCCGCCAAAACTAACTATGGCTACACCTTC. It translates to CSAAKTNYGYTF.

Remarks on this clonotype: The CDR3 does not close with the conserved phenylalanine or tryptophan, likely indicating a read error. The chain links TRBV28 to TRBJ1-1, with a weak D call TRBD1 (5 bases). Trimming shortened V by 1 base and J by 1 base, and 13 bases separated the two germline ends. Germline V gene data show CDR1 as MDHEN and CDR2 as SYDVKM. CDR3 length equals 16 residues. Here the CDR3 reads CASSLSLGRGNTEAFL. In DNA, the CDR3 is TGTGCCAGCAGTTTATCGTTGGGGCGAGGGAACACTGAAGCTTTCTTG.

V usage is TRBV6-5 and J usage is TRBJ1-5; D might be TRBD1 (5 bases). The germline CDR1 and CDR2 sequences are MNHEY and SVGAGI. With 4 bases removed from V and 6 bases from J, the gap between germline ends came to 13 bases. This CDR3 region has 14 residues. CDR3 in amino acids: CASSSSGAGQPQHF. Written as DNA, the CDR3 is TGTGCCAGCAGTTCCTCTGGGGCAGGTCAGCCCCAGCATTTT.

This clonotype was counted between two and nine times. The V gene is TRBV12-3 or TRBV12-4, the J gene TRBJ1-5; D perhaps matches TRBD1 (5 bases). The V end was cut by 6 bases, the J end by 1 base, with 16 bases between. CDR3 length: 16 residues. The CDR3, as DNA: TGTGCCAGCAGCCGAGCCGGGACGGTGAGCAATCAGCCCCAGCATTTT. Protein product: CASSRAGTVSNQPQHF.